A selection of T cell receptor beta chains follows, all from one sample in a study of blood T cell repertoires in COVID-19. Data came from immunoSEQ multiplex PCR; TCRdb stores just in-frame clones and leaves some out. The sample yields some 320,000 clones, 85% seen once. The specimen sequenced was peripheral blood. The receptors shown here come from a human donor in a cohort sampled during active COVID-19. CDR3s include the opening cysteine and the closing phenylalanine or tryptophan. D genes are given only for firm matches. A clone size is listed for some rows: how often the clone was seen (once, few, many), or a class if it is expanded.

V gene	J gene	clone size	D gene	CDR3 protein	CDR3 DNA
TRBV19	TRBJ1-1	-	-	CASSRVRRLGNTEAFF	TGTGCCAGTAGTAGAGTTCGGCGGTTGGGGAACACTGAAGCTTTCTTT
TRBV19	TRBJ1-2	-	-	CASSINKISYGYTF	TGTGCCAGTAGTATTAACAAAATCTCCTATGGCTACACCTTC
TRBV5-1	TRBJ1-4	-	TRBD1	CASRSRDRDNEKLFF	TGCGCCAGCAGAAGTCGGGACAGGGATAATGAAAAACTGTTTTTT
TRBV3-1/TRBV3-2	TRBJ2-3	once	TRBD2	CASSLRGGGNTQYF	TGTGCCAGCAGCCTCCGGGGCGGGGGAAATACGCAGTATTTT
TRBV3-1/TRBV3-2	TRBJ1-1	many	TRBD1	CASSSAPTGGAFF	TGTGCCAGCAGCTCCGCCCCCACAGGGGGAGCTTTCTTT
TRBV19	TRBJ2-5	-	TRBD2	CASSRATSGGPQETQYF	TGTGCCAGTAGTCGCGCGACTAGCGGGGGTCCCCAAGAGACCCAGTACTTC
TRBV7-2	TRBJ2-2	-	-	CASSLRDTRTGELFF	TGTGCCAGCAGCTTACGAGACACTCGGACCGGGGAGCTGTTTTTT
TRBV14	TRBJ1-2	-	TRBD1	CASSQTGGVVDGYTF	TGTGCCAGCAGCCAAACAGGGGGCGTCGTTGACGGCTACACCTTC
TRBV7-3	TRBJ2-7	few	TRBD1	CASSLTGTGPYEQYF	TGTGCCAGCAGCTTAACAGGGACAGGGCCCTACGAGCAGTACTTC
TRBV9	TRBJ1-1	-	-	CASSVQGTANTEAFF	TGTGCCAGCAGCGTACAGGGGACGGCGAACACTGAAGCTTTCTTT
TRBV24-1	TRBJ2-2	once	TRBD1	CATRGTGVTGELFF	TGTGCCACCAGGGGGACAGGGGTTACCGGGGAGCTGTTTTTT
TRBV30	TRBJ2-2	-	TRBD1	CAWRQGPGTGELFF	TGTGCCTGGCGACAGGGACCGGGCACCGGGGAGCTGTTTTTT
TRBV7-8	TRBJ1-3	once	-	CASSLAGLSGNTIYF	TGTGCCAGCAGCTTAGCTGGCCTCTCTGGAAACACCATATATTTT
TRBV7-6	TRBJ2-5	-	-	CASSLHHRETQYF	TGTGCCAGCAGCTTACACCACAGGGAGACCCAGTACTTC
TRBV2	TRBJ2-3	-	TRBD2	CASQSPGGTQYF	TGTGCCAGCCAAAGCCCGGGGGGGACGCAGTATTTT
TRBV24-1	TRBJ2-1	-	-	CATSEQGGMDEQFF	TGTGCCACCAGTGAGCAGGGAGGTATGGATGAGCAGTTCTTC
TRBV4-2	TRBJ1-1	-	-	CASSQPGNTEAFF	TGTGCCAGCAGCCAACCGGGGAACACTGAAGCTTTCTTT
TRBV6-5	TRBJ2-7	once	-	CASSYSNTGLAYEQYF	TGTGCCAGCAGTTACTCCAACACAGGGCTCGCCTACGAGCAGTACTTC
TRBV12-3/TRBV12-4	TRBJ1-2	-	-	CASSLYRYGYTF	TGTGCCAGCAGTCTATACCGCTATGGCTACACCTTC
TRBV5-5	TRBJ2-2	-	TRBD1	CASSSYGTAFTGELFF	TGTGCCAGCAGCTCATACGGGACAGCGTTCACCGGGGAGCTGTTTTTT
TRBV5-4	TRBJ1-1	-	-	CASSSTGNTEAFF	TGTGCCAGCAGCTCAACAGGGAACACTGAAGCTTTCTTT
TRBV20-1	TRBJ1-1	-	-	CSAFNTEAFF	TGCAGTGCCTTTAACACTGAAGCTTTCTTT
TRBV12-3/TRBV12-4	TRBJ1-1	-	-	CASSLGRYTEAFF	TGTGCCAGCAGTTTAGGCAGATACACTGAAGCTTTCTTT
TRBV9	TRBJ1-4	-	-	CASSPGQQEKLFF	TGTGCCAGCAGCCCCGGACAACAGGAAAAACTGTTTTTT
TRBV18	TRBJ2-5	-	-	CASSPLAEQETQYF	TGTGCCAGCTCACCGCTGGCAGAACAAGAGACCCAGTACTTC
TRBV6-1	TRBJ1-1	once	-	CASSEAGGSAEAFF	TGTGCCAGCAGTGAAGCTGGGGGGTCCGCTGAAGCTTTCTTT
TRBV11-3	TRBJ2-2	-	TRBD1	CASSLQGATGELFF	TGTGCCAGCAGCTTACAGGGGGCCACCGGGGAGCTGTTTTTT
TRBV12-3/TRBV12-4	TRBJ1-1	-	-	CASSFGLGLEAFF	TGTGCCAGCAGTTTTGGCCTTGGCCTTGAAGCTTTCTTT
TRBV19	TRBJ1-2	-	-	CASNFERGPRTYGYTF	TGTGCCAGTAACTTTGAACGAGGGCCCCGGACCTATGGCTACACCTTC
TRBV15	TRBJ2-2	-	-	CATSRRTENTGELFF	TGTGCCACCAGCCGCCGGACAGAGAACACCGGGGAGCTGTTTTTT
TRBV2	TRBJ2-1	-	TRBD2	CASSDTPPGGGYNEQFF	TGTGCCAGCAGTGACACTCCTCCCGGGGGGGGGTACAATGAGCAGTTCTTC
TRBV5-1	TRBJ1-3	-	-	CASSPSGLISGNTIYF	TGCGCCAGCAGCCCGTCGGGTCTAATCTCTGGAAACACCATATATTTT
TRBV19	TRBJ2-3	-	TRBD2	CASTSPAGGTDTQYF	TGTGCCAGTACCTCCCCGGCGGGGGGCACAGATACGCAGTATTTT
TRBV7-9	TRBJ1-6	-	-	CASSERVLNSPLHF	TGTGCCAGCAGCGAGAGGGTCCTAAATTCACCCCTCCACTTT
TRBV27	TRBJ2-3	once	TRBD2	CASSFLAGDTDTQYF	TGTGCCAGCAGTTTCCTAGCGGGGGACACAGATACGCAGTATTTT
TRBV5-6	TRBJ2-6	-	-	CASSPAGANVLTF	TGTGCCAGCAGTCCGGCTGGGGCCAACGTCCTGACTTTC
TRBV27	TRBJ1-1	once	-	CASRTGTEAFF	TGTGCCAGCAGGACTGGAACTGAAGCTTTCTTT
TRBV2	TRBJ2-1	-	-	CASSEVGGPNNEQFF	TGTGCCAGCAGTGAAGTGGGGGGGCCCAACAATGAGCAGTTCTTC
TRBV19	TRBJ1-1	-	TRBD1	CASSIEGDSEAFF	TGTGCCAGTAGTATAGAGGGGGACAGTGAAGCTTTCTTT
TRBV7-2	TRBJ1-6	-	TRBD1	CASSLDDRVISPLHF	TGTGCCAGCAGCTTAGACGACAGGGTTATTTCACCCCTCCACTTT
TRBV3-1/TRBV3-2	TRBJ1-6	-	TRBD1	CASSRPGQGNSPLHF	TGTGCCAGCAGCCGCCCGGGACAGGGAAATTCACCCCTCCACTTT